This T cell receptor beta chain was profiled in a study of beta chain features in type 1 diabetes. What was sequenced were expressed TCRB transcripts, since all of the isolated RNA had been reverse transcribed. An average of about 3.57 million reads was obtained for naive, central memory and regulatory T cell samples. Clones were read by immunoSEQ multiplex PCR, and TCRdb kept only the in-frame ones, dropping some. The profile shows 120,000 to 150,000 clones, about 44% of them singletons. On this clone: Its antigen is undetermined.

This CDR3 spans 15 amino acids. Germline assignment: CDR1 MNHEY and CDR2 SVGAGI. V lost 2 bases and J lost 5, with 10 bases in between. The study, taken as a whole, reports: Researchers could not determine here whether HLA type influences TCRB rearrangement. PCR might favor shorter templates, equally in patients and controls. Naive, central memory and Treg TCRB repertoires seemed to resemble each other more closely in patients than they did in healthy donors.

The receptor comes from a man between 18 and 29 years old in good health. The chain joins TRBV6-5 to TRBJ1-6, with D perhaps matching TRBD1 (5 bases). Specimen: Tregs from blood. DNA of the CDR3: TGTGCCAGCAGTTACACGACAGCCAATAATTCACCCCTCCACTTT. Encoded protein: CASSYTTANNSPLHF.